What follows are 3 T cell receptor beta chains derived from one specimen sequenced in a study of shared clonotypes between healthy human individuals. Assay used: immunoSEQ multiplex PCR; TCRdb lists only in-frame clones, some missing. This sample yields 1,400,000 or so clones, of which less than 99% are seen a single time; 0.36% belongs to the top ten. Material for sequencing was naive CD4+ T cells sorted from blood. The subset was: CD45RA+ positively selected. Every receptor here comes from a man in his thirties or forties in good health.

The chain uses TRBV7-9 and TRBJ2-2; D not certain. CDR3 length: 13 residues. Germline CDR1 SEHNR, CDR2 FQNEAQ (reference sequence). The V end was cut by 7 bases, the J end by 6 bases, with 12 bases between. CDR3 DNA: TGTGCCAGCACTCTCTCGGGCCCCGGGGAGCTGTTTTTT. Its protein is CASTLSGPGELFF.

In the case of this clone: The junction and the germline gene differ at one end; a read error may be behind it. The V call is TRBV2, the J call TRBJ2-5; 7 bases are a match to TRBD2. The CDR3 is made up of 12 amino acids. Germline values: CDR1 SNHLY, CDR2 FYNNEI. The DNA of the CDR3 is TGTGCCAGCAGTGAAGCTGGGGGGGTTTGGAACTTC. Translation gives CASSEAGGVWNF. Full variable domain (outside the CDR3, taken from reference TRBV2 and TRBJ2-5): EPEVTQTPSHQVTQMGQEVILRCVPISNHLYFYWYRQILGQKVEFLVSFYNNEISEKSEIFDDQFSVERPDGSNFTLKIRSTKLEDSAMYFCASSEAGGVWNFGPGTRLLVL.

V gene TRBV7-3 combines with J gene TRBJ1-3; D is uncertain. This CDR3 has 15 residues. V lost 3 bases, J lost 0 bases, and 9 bases lay in between. The germline gives CDR1 SGHTA, CDR2 FQGTGA. CDR3 nucleotides: TGTGCCAGCAGCTTGACCTTGGCCTCTGGAAACACCATATATTTT. Encoded protein: CASSLTLASGNTIYF. The full variable domain, with the rest looked up from reference TRBV7-3 and TRBJ1-3, is GAGVSQTPSNKVTEKGKYVELRCDPISGHTALYWYRQSLGQGPEFLIYFQGTGAADDSGLPNDRFFAVRPEGSVSTLKIQRTERGDSAVYLCASSLTLASGNTIYFGEGSWLTVV.